A selection of T cell receptor beta chains follows, all from one sample in a study of OX40 agonist ivuxolimab in advanced cancers. TCRdb's table, derived via immunoSEQ multiplex PCR, lists solely in-frame clones and lacks some. Here the sample spans tens of thousands of clones, 89% being singletons. Sequenced here: CD4+ or CD8+ T cells sorted from blood, sampled in a trial of the OX40 agonist ivuxolimab. These receptors came from an adult with an advanced solid tumor such as melanoma, head and neck, liver or kidney cancer. CDR3s include the opening cysteine and the closing phenylalanine or tryptophan. A D gene is named only where the DNA matches it firmly. Not all rows give a size; the values are once, few, many and, for expanded clones, a class.

D gene	V gene	clone size	J gene	CDR3 protein	CDR3 DNA
TRBD2	TRBV19	once	TRBJ2-1	CASSIGLAGGSSYNEQFF	TGTGCCAGTAGTATAGGGCTAGCGGGAGGGAGCTCCTACAATGAGCAGTTCTTC
TRBD1	TRBV28	NA	TRBJ2-6	CASSFPRTGGLYSGANVLTF	TGTGCCAGCAGTTTTCCCCGGACAGGGGGCTTGTACTCTGGGGCCAACGTCCTGACTTTC
TRBD1	TRBV5-1	NA	TRBJ2-4	CASSFGQGLAKNIQYF	TGCGCCAGCAGCTTCGGACAGGGGCTAGCCAAAAACATTCAGTACTTC
NA	TRBV6-5	once	TRBJ1-3	CASSPGFSGNTIYF	TGTGCCAGCAGCCCCGGATTCTCTGGAAACACCATATATTTT
NA	TRBV5-1	NA	TRBJ2-4	CASSLAASQDIQYF	TGCGCCAGCAGCTTGGCGGCATCGCAGGACATTCAGTACTTC
NA	TRBV15	NA	TRBJ1-5	CATSRDGGGRSNQPQHF	TGTGCCACCAGCAGAGATGGTGGGGGGCGGAGCAATCAGCCCCAGCATTTT
TRBD2	TRBV6-4	NA	TRBJ2-3	CASSARVSGGGTDTQYF	TGTGCCAGCAGTGCCCGCGTTAGCGGGGGTGGCACAGATACGCAGTATTTT
NA	TRBV5-6	NA	TRBJ1-3	CASSLGRVSGNTIYF	TGTGCCAGCAGCTTGGGCAGGGTCTCTGGAAACACCATATATTTT
NA	TRBV18	NA	TRBJ1-5	CASSPPRMEGPQHF	TGTGCCAGCTCACCCCCCAGGATGGAAGGGCCCCAGCATTTT
TRBD2	TRBV5-4	NA	TRBJ2-2	CASSRGLAEQNTGELFF	TGTGCCAGCAGCCGGGGACTAGCGGAACAGAACACCGGGGAGCTGTTTTTT
TRBD1	TRBV5-1	NA	TRBJ2-7	CASRDRENSEQYF	TGCGCCAGCAGGGACAGGGAGAACAGCGAGCAGTACTTC
TRBD1	TRBV7-9	NA	TRBJ1-4	CASSPTGVVEKLFF	TGTGCCAGCAGCCCGACAGGGGTCGTTGAAAAACTGTTTTTT
NA	TRBV11-3	NA	TRBJ2-4	CASSRWDRGLGKNIQYF	TGTGCCAGCAGCCGGTGGGATCGGGGATTGGGCAAAAACATTCAGTACTTC
NA	TRBV9	NA	TRBJ2-7	CASSVDGSPSTGEQYF	TGTGCCAGCAGCGTAGATGGCAGCCCCTCAACGGGCGAGCAGTACTTC
NA	TRBV5-1	NA	TRBJ2-1	CASSLAGSVIYEQFF	TGCGCCAGCAGCTTGGCCGGGAGCGTAATCTATGAGCAGTTCTTC
TRBD2	TRBV27	NA	TRBJ2-3	CASSLAGTSGTTDTQYF	TGTGCCAGCAGTTTAGCCGGGACTAGCGGGACCACAGATACGCAGTATTTT
NA	TRBV7-9	NA	TRBJ2-1	CASSLGSGYYNEQFF	TGTGCCAGCAGCTTAGGGAGCGGTTACTACAATGAGCAGTTCTTC
NA	TRBV15	once	TRBJ1-2	CATSRRGAVPAGYTF	TGTGCCACCAGCAGACGGGGGGCGGTTCCGGCTGGCTACACCTTC
TRBD1	TRBV2	NA	TRBJ1-1	CASSVTGARTEAFF	TGTGCCAGCAGTGTAACAGGGGCGCGAACTGAAGCTTTCTTT
NA	TRBV2	few	TRBJ1-5	CASSVEGYSNQPQHF	TGTGCCAGCAGTGTAGAAGGATATAGCAATCAGCCCCAGCATTTT
NA	TRBV7-2	NA	TRBJ2-3	CASSLRGGDGTDTQYF	TGTGCCAGCAGCTTAAGAGGTGGGGACGGGACAGATACGCAGTATTTT
NA	TRBV18	NA	TRBJ2-7	CASSRDAGAYEQYF	TGTGCCAGCTCCCGAGACGCCGGCGCCTACGAGCAGTACTTC
TRBD1	TRBV11-3	NA	TRBJ1-2	CASSSGQESYGYTF	TGTGCCAGCAGCTCCGGACAGGAATCTTATGGCTACACCTTC
TRBD2	TRBV7-2	once	TRBJ2-7	CASSLVAGENEQYF	TGTGCCAGCAGCTTAGTAGCGGGAGAGAACGAGCAGTACTTC
NA	TRBV15	NA	TRBJ2-7	CATSRGRDVAYEQYF	TGTGCCACCAGCAGAGGCCGGGACGTCGCCTACGAGCAGTACTTC
NA	TRBV29-1	NA	TRBJ1-2	CSVRRGQGVYGYTF	TGCAGCGTAAGACGAGGGCAGGGTGTTTATGGCTACACCTTC
TRBD2	TRBV7-9	NA	TRBJ2-5	CASSSRTSGETQYF	TGTGCCAGCAGTTCTCGGACTAGCGGGGAGACCCAGTACTTC
NA	TRBV25-1	once	TRBJ2-7	CASMRGYEQYF	TGTGCCAGTATGAGGGGCTACGAGCAGTACTTC
TRBD1	TRBV5-1	NA	TRBJ1-1	CASSHDGQGLNTEAFF	TGCGCCAGCAGCCACGATGGACAGGGGTTGAACACTGAAGCTTTCTTT
NA	TRBV10-2	NA	TRBJ2-1	CATRLGGNEQFF	TGCGCCACCCGACTAGGAGGCAATGAGCAGTTCTTC
TRBD2	TRBV7-9	NA	TRBJ2-1	CASSSSGSREQFF	TGTGCCAGCAGCTCAAGCGGGAGCAGGGAGCAGTTCTTC
NA	TRBV6-5	NA	TRBJ2-7	CASLSGVGSRTQYF	TGTGCCAGCTTATCGGGAGTAGGGTCCCGCACGCAGTACTTC
TRBD1	TRBV5-3	NA	TRBJ2-3	CARSFPDRNHTDTQYF	TGTGCCAGAAGCTTTCCGGACAGGAATCACACAGATACGCAGTATTTT
NA	TRBV7-9	NA	TRBJ2-5	CASSLKAFSYQETQYF	TGTGCCAGCAGCTTAAAGGCCTTCTCCTACCAAGAGACCCAGTACTTC
NA	TRBV28	NA	TRBJ2-7	CASSSPGYHEQYF	TGTGCCAGCAGTTCTCCAGGGTATCACGAGCAGTACTTC
TRBD2	TRBV30	once	TRBJ2-1	CAWSERLAGWNEQFF	TGTGCCTGGAGTGAGCGACTAGCGGGTTGGAATGAGCAGTTCTTC
TRBD1	TRBV19	NA	TRBJ1-3	CASSTDRGYGNTIYF	TGTGCCAGTAGTACGGACAGGGGGTATGGAAACACCATATATTTT
NA	TRBV5-6	NA	TRBJ2-1	CASSFWRTSSYNEQFF	TGTGCCAGCAGCTTTTGGCGGACGAGCTCCTACAATGAGCAGTTCTTC
TRBD2	TRBV2	NA	TRBJ2-3	CATEGASGSTDTQYF	TGTGCCACCGAAGGGGCTAGCGGGAGCACAGATACGCAGTATTTT
NA	TRBV6-5	NA	TRBJ2-7	CASSYGVPVGAEQYF	TGTGCCAGCAGTTACGGGGTCCCTGTGGGAGCTGAGCAGTACTTC
NA	TRBV10-2	NA	TRBJ2-7	CASSEKGEQYF	TGCGCCAGCAGTGAAAAGGGCGAGCAGTACTTC
TRBD2	TRBV10-3	NA	TRBJ2-1	CASRDLAGVNEQFF	TGTGCCTCTCGGGATCTAGCGGGAGTAAATGAGCAGTTCTTC
NA	TRBV6-6	NA	TRBJ2-7	CASSYSTGAAYEQYF	TGTGCCAGCAGTTACTCAACGGGAGCTGCCTACGAGCAGTACTTC
NA	TRBV4-1	NA	TRBJ2-7	CASSQAYEQYF	TGCGCCAGCAGCCAAGCCTACGAGCAGTACTTC
NA	TRBV7-9	few	TRBJ1-1	CASSFWSQNTEAFF	TGTGCCAGCAGCTTTTGGTCACAGAACACTGAAGCTTTCTTT
NA	TRBV10-3	NA	TRBJ1-1	CAISDNVKAFF	TGTGCCATCAGTGACAACGTAAAAGCTTTCTTT
NA	TRBV5-1	NA	TRBJ2-4	CASRLDSKNIQYF	TGCGCCAGCAGACTGGACAGCAAAAACATTCAGTACTTC
TRBD2	TRBV6-4	NA	TRBJ2-2	CASRREGGTGELFF	TGTGCCAGCCGTCGGGAGGGCGGCACCGGGGAGCTGTTTTTT
TRBD1	TRBV7-9	few	TRBJ2-7	CASSFNRGGDEQYF	TGTGCCAGCAGCTTCAACAGGGGTGGAGACGAGCAGTACTTC
TRBD1	TRBV15	NA	TRBJ1-5	CATSRAGTGDQPQHF	TGTGCCACCAGCAGAGCCGGGACAGGGGATCAGCCCCAGCATTTT
NA	TRBV4-3	few	TRBJ2-7	CASSQTGTRLDQQYF	TGCGCCAGCAGCCAGACCGGGACTCGTCTAGACCAGCAGTACTTC
TRBD2	TRBV4-2	NA	TRBJ2-2	CASSPRGAGDAGTGELFF	TGTGCCAGCAGCCCCCGGGGAGCGGGAGACGCGGGCACCGGGGAGCTGTTTTTT
NA	TRBV2	NA	TRBJ2-7	CASSSYSYEQYF	TGTGCCAGCAGTTCTTACTCCTACGAGCAGTACTTC